This TCR beta chain was observed in a study of CD8 T cells in ankylosing spondylitis. Study-level findings and limits: Typical of ankylosing spondylitis blood, it appeared, was a TCR beta motif of eight highly homologous variants. Disease-linked clones were found to be CD8+ and relatively rare in peripheral blood.

Many counts were recorded for this clonotype. Its antigen is still unknown. Researchers built TCR beta libraries using quantitative 5'-RACE with molecular barcodes. Using its own MiXCR run on the 5' RACE reads, TCRdb lists one record per CDR3 protein. The sample holds around 440,000 distinct CDR3 sequences, over 15% seen once. The CDR3 totals 14 residues. CDR1 is LGHDT and CDR2 is YNNKEL in the germline V gene (reference sequence). The ends were cut back, 1 base at V and 1 base at J, with 5 bases in the middle. Sequencing was performed on blood, either unsorted or a sorted T cell fraction (not recorded which). The V and J genes are TRBV3-1 and TRBJ1-5; D is ambiguous. This TCR derives from a male donor with ankylosing spondylitis. The CDR3 DNA is TGTGCCAGCAGCCAAGTGGCGAGCAATCAGCCCCAGCATTTT. Encoded protein: CASSQVASNQPQHF.